This T cell receptor beta chain is drawn from a study of T cell repertoires in ileal Crohn's disease. Each sample's TCRB immunosequencing used 450 to 650 nanograms of biopsy DNA. Profiled with immunoSEQ multiplex PCR; TCRdb holds only in-frame clones, not every one. Of more than 12,000 clones in the sample, approximately 70% were seen once. This clone was seen a few times. Its antigen is not known. Study-wide points: Active smokers at surgery had more clonal expansions than non-smokers. Endoscopic recurrence occurred in every patient whose clonality exceeded 26.8%.

Source material: ileal tissue. This receptor was obtained from an adult with Crohn's disease.

The CDR3 sequence is CASSPRDTPNEQFF. The DNA of the CDR3 is TGTGCCAGCAGCCCCCGGGACACCCCCAATGAGCAGTTCTTC. The chain is built from TRBV11-3 and TRBJ2-1; perhaps TRBD1 as D (6 bases). V shed 5 bases and J shed 6 bases, with 14 bases lying between them. Looked up from germline, CDR1 is SGHNT and CDR2 is YENEEA. The CDR3 covers 14 residues.